A single sample is the source of the 4 T cell receptor beta chains below, sequenced in a study of CD8 T cells in ankylosing spondylitis (dated by TCRdb to about 2017). The library came from 5' RACE. Reads for this sample came from an Illumina HiSeq 2500. In TCRdb, the public reads were trimmed at Q25 with fastp and aligned with MiXCR, with productive beta chains retained. Rows with a matching CDR3 protein are joined into one entry that keeps the most common DNA and genes. The sample table shows a few hundred thousand distinct CDR3 sequences, and about a sixth are seen once. About a third of the sample is taken by the ten largest. Sequences were obtained from blood, either unsorted or a sorted T cell fraction (not recorded which). Receptors were obtained from a male donor with ankylosing spondylitis or in good health (not recorded which).

This clonotype showed up just a few times. This rearrangement joins TRBV5-8 to TRBJ2-7; D might be TRBD2 (5 bases). The V gene lost 2 bases and the J gene lost 0 bases, with 9 bases spanning the gap. Per germline, CDR1 SGHTS and CDR2 YDEGEE. This CDR3 contains 14 residues. CDR3 DNA: TGTGCCAGCAGCTTTAGCGCAAGCTCCTACGAGCAGTACTTC. Translation: CASSFSASSYEQYF.

This clonotype was counted a few times. V and J are TRBV12-3 or TRBV12-4 and TRBJ2-5; D not resolved. Trimming removed 6 bases from V and 5 bases from J, with 13 bases in between. This CDR3 has 13 residues. The CDR3 DNA sequence: TGTGCCAGCAGGCGCGGATTTGGGGAGACCCAGTACTTC. Protein product: CASRRGFGETQYF.

This clonotype has only a few counts. The V gene is TRBV3-1, the J gene TRBJ2-1; D is uncertain. This CDR3 has 16 amino acids. Trimming stripped 1 base from V and 0 bases from J, with 10 bases between. Germline CDR1 and CDR2: LGHDT and YNNKEL (reference sequence). CDR3 nucleotide sequence: TGTGCCAGCAGCCAAGTTGTAGTACTCTCCTACAATGAGCAGTTCTTC. This codes for CASSQVVVLSYNEQFF.

The rearrangement uses TRBV5-1 and TRBJ2-7; TRBD2 matches at 9 bases. Trimming took 4 bases from V and 0 from J; bases not matched to a gene: 14. The CDR3 totals 18 residues. Looked up from germline, CDR1 is SGHRS and CDR2 is YFSETQ. CDR3 coding DNA: TGCGCCAGCAGCCTCGTTAGCGGGAGCGACTTGGGCTCCTACGAGCAGTACTTC. Residues: CASSLVSGSDLGSYEQYF.